The clone carrying this T cell receptor (beta chain) showed up just a few times. Germline assignment: CDR1 SGDLS and CDR2 YYNGEE. CDR3 size: 16 residues. V lost 2 bases and J lost 5, with 16 bases in between. This entry is derived from a study of early T cells in non-severe SARS-CoV-2 infection. Individual cDNA molecules were tagged with unique molecular identifiers. TCRdb re-analysed the 5' RACE reads in MiXCR, keeping a single row per CDR3 protein. The sample has 70,000 or so distinct CDR3 sequences, roughly an eighth seen once; the top ten hold about an eighth. The J gene is TRBJ2-2, the V gene TRBV9; the D gene is possibly TRBD1 (5 bases). The clonotype comes from an adult who was a healthcare worker with PCR-confirmed SARS-CoV-2 infection or an uninfected control (not recorded which). The sequencing input was whole blood. The CDR3 sequence is CASSVSSRVLTGELFF. In DNA, the CDR3 is TGTGCCAGCAGCGTTAGTAGCAGGGTATTGACCGGGGAGCTGTTTTTT.